Here is one TCR beta chain with its context. Ten or more counts support this clonotype. Its antigen remains undetermined. Nothing much larger sits one base from this clone, and base qualities are not available. The library was generated by UMI-ligation and nested PCR. The ligated cDNA was amplified by four rounds of PCR, in which nested alpha and beta constant region primers were used together with the SP2 primer. TCR RNA was reverse transcribed with SuperScript IV using alpha and beta constant region primers for the blood and skin samples. Using T4 RNA ligase 1, an oligonucleotide carrying both the Illumina SP2 primer and a UMI was ligated onto the 3' end of the cDNA. The 12-nucleotide UMI consisted of two random hexamers with an eight-base spacer between the hexamers to prevent hairpin formation. From the second PCR onward, TCR alpha and beta chain libraries were processed separately, and dual indexing was applied for multiplexing. After pooling, the indexed libraries were analyzed by capillary electrophoresis and sequenced on either an Illumina MiSeq or NextSeq. PhiX DNA at about 5-7.5% was spiked into libraries to increase base diversity and improve cluster recognition. Per the original workflow: Demultiplexor took UMIs from read 2, joined the UMIs to the TCR sequence from read 1, and separated reads according to sample indices. Decombinator identified V and J genes and V-J junctions, assigning each TCR a five-part identifier including V and J deletions. Collapsinator used UMIs to correct sequencing errors and PCR amplification heterogeneity, yielding UMI-based abundance per TCR. Identifiers were converted to nucleotide sequence by CDR3Translator and translated to amino acids, and CDR3 regions were extracted on the basis of terminal motifs. Error-corrected counts of alpha and beta TCRs from blood and skin were compared after being normalized to the amount of input RNA. TCRdb reworked the public reads: Q25 trimming with fastp, MiXCR clone assembly, productive beta chains retained. Each entry merges the rows of one CDR3 protein and shows their most common DNA and genes. The V and J calls follow TCRdb's processing rather than the paper's. The sample table contains tens of thousands of distinct CDR3 sequences; only one count was recorded for 9.5% to 11% of them. The ten largest make up around 4.2% of the sample.

The sample comes from a study of naive and memory T cell subsets (dated by TCRdb to the late 2010s). Broadly, across the study: According to the figure summarizing the samples, there were 10 or so blood donors, 7 tuberculin skin test biopsies and 3 saline control biopsies. Skin biopsies were taken from tuberculin skin test sites or from saline-injected control sites and were processed for RNA extraction as described before. Usually PCR2 was run as a SYBR Green qPCR and stopped at a set threshold, although low-input samples could use end-point PCR (approximately 6 cycles) instead.

Overall study outcomes, separate from this receptor: TCR sequences were reportedly recovered from both types of skin biopsy, with far more TCRs being found at tuberculin skin test sites. The larger number of TCRs at tuberculin skin test sites was interpreted as T cell infiltration of a delayed type IV hypersensitivity reaction. The paper did not give details on skin biopsy collection and RNA processing but referred to earlier studies for those details. The RNA-based method was acknowledged to be potentially sensitive to changes in TCR transcripts with T cell activation and differentiation.

From cysteine to phenylalanine, the CDR3 is 12 amino acids long. CDR3 DNA is the only sequence kept; it has 36 bases, read in frame from the first base. From a lookup of the germline V gene, CDR1 and CDR2 are MNHEY and SVGAGI. V sheds 8 bases and J sheds 0 bases, leaving 5 bases between their ends. The intended sense of this specimen's treatment or condition label: skin biopsy from PPD injection site in Mantoux-positive individual. The study described a robust, sensitive protocol for amplifying, sequencing and analyzing TCRs, using 3' ligation of a UMI-containing oligonucleotide to TCR cDNA. The tuberculin skin test biopsies were taken from PPD-injected sites in individuals who had a positive Mantoux test. Total RNA was used without cell sorting and was treated with RQ1 DNase before reverse transcription, with a target input of roughly 1 to 1000 ng. Skin biopsy and whole blood libraries were made to test pipeline robustness in samples where T cells form a minority population.

Material: skin, obtained from a tuberculin skin test site. The sequence is built from TRBV6-5 and TRBJ1-3; the D gene is unclear. The receptor comes from an adult in good health. The CDR3 has the sequence CASLGSGNTIYF. The nucleotides read TGTGCCAGCCTCGGCTCTGGAAACACCATATATTTT.